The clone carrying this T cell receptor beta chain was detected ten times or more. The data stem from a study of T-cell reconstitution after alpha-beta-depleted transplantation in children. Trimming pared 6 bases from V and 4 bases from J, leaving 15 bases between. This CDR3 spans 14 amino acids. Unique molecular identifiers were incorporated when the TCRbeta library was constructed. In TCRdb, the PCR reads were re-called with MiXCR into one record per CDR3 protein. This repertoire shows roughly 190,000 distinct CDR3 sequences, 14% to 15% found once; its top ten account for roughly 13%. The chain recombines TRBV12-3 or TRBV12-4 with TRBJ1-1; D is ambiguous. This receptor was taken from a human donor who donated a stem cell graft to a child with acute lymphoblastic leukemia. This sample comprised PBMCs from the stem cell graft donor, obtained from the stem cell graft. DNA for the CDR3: TGTGCCAGCAGCAAACACCCGTTTAGCACTGAAGCTTTCTTT. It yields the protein CASSKHPFSTEAFF.